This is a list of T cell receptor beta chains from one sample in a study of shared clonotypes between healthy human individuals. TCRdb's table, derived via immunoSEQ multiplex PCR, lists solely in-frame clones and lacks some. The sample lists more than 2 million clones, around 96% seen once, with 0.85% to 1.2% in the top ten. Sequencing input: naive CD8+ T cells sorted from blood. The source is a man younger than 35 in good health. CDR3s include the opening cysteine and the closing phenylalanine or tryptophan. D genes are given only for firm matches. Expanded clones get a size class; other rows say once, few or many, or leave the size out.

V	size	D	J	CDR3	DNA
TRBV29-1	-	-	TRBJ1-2	CSVDGEAYYGYTF	TGCAGCGTTGACGGGGAGGCTTACTATGGCTACACCTTC
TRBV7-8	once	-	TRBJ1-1	CASSPIGGMNTEAFF	TGTGCCAGCAGCCCAATCGGGGGGATGAACACTGAAGCTTTCTTT
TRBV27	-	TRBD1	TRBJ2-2	CASSFLQGADGELFF	TGTGCCAGCAGTTTCTTACAGGGGGCGGACGGGGAGCTGTTTTTT
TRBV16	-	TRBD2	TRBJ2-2	CASSPRLAGGGGELFF	TGTGCCAGCAGCCCCCGACTAGCGGGTGGGGGCGGGGAGCTGTTTTTT
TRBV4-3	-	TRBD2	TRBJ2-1	CASSQDLPAGHEQFF	TGCGCCAGCAGCCAAGATCTTCCAGCGGGACATGAGCAGTTCTTC
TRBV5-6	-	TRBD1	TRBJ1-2	CASSLGQGGGYTF	TGTGCCAGCAGCTTGGGACAGGGGGGCGGCTACACCTTC
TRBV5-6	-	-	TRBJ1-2	CASSWGTGTGGYTF	TGTGCCAGCAGCTGGGGAACAGGGACCGGGGGCTACACCTTC
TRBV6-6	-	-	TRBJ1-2	CASTKGDGYTF	TGTGCCAGCACCAAGGGGGATGGCTACACCTTC
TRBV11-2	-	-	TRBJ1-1	CASSLGWTGGTEAFF	TGTGCCAGCAGCTTAGGCTGGACGGGAGGCACTGAAGCTTTCTTT
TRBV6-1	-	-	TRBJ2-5	CASSEWRGAYQETQYF	TGTGCCAGCAGTGAATGGAGGGGGGCCTACCAAGAGACCCAGTACTTC
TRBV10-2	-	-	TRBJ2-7	CASSGGGYEQYF	TGCGCCAGCAGTGGGGGCGGCTACGAGCAGTACTTC
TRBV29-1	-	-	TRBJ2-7	CSVTGTTPYEQYF	TGCAGCGTCACCGGGACAACGCCCTACGAGCAGTACTTC
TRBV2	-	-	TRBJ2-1	CASSSGSWGIF	TGTGCCAGCAGCAGTGGGTCCTGGGGTATCTTC
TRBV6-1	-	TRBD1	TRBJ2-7	CASSDDRVAYEQYF	TGTGCCAGCAGTGATGACAGGGTGGCCTACGAGCAGTACTTC
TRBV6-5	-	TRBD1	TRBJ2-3	CASSYRTGGVDTQYF	TGTGCCAGCAGTTACCGGACAGGGGGTGTAGATACGCAGTATTTT
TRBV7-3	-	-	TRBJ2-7	CASSLFPGTYEQYF	TGTGCCAGCAGCTTATTTCCGGGGACCTACGAGCAGTACTTC
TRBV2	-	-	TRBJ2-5	CASDQGLGETQYF	TGTGCCAGCGACCAGGGTTTAGGAGAGACCCAGTACTTC
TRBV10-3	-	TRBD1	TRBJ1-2	CASQGEDGYTF	TGTGCCTCCCAGGGGGAGGATGGCTACACCTTC
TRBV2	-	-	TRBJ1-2	CASSDVTGLYYGYTF	TGTGCCAGCAGTGATGTGACAGGCCTCTACTATGGCTACACCTTC
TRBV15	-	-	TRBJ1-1	CATSRGPMNTEAFF	TGTGCCACCAGCAGAGGTCCGATGAACACTGAAGCTTTCTTT
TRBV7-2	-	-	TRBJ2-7	CASSLGTAYEQYF	TGTGCCAGCAGCTTAGGGACAGCTTACGAGCAGTACTTC
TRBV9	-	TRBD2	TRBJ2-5	CASSSPSGETQYF	TGTGCCAGCAGCTCCCCTAGCGGAGAGACCCAGTACTTC
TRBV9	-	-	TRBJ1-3	CASSPGIPGNTIYF	TGTGCCAGCAGCCCGGGCATTCCTGGAAACACCATATATTTT
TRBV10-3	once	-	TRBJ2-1	CATLLVDEQFF	TGTGCCACCCTATTGGTCGATGAGCAGTTCTTC
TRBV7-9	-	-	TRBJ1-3	CASSGPPGNTIYF	TGTGCCAGCAGCGGTCCCCCTGGAAACACCATATATTTT
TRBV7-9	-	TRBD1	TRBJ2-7	CASSPPTGDLTYEQYF	TGTGCCAGCAGCCCCCCGACAGGGGATCTTACCTACGAGCAGTACTTC
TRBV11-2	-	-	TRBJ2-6	CASSVPHGATSGANVLTF	TGTGCCAGCAGCGTCCCTCATGGGGCCACCTCTGGGGCCAACGTCCTGACTTTC
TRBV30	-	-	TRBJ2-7	CAWSHNSYEQYF	TGTGCCTGGAGTCACAACTCCTACGAGCAGTACTTC
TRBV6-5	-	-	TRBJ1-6	CASSPTGNNSPLHF	TGTGCCAGCAGTCCCACAGGGAATAATTCACCCCTCCACTTT
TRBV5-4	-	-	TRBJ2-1	CASSQDRSNEQFF	TGTGCCAGCAGCCAGGACCGTAGCAATGAGCAGTTCTTC
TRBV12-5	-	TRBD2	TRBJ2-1	CASASGTSMSNEQFF	TGTGCTAGTGCCTCCGGGACTAGTATGTCCAATGAGCAGTTCTTC
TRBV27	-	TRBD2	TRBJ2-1	CASSLLASGSTSEQFF	TGTGCCAGCAGTTTATTGGCTAGCGGGAGCACGAGTGAGCAGTTCTTC
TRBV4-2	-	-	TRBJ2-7	CASSQDIDGLLYEQYF	TGTGCCAGCAGCCAAGATATTGACGGTCTTCTCTACGAGCAGTACTTC
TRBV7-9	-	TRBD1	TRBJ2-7	CASSYSGTGGHEQYF	TGTGCCAGCAGCTATTCCGGGACAGGGGGACACGAGCAGTACTTC
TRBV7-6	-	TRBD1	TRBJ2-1	CASSLPGQNTEQFF	TGTGCCAGCAGCTTGCCGGGACAGAACACTGAGCAGTTCTTC
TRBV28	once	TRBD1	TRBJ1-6	CASSSTGGAALRSPLHF	TGTGCCAGCAGTTCAACAGGGGGCGCGGCCCTAAGGTCACCCCTCCACTTT
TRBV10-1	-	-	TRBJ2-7	CASSEGLTSYEQYF	TGCGCCAGCAGTGAGGGACTGACCTCCTACGAGCAGTACTTC
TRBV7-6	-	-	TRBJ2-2	CASSLDAYRTQANTGELFF	TGTGCCAGCAGCTTAGATGCCTACCGAACCCAGGCGAACACCGGGGAGCTGTTTTTT
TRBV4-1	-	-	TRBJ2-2	CASSQEGHYSGELFF	TGCGCCAGCAGCCAAGAGGGGCACTATTCCGGGGAGCTGTTTTTT
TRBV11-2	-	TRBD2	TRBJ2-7	CASSLVGGTYEQYF	TGTGCCAGCAGCTTAGTGGGGGGGACCTACGAGCAGTACTTC
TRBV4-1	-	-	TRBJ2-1	CASSLEQAYNEQFF	TGCGCCAGCAGCCTTGAACAAGCCTACAATGAGCAGTTCTTC
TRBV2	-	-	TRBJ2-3	CASSELQADTQYF	TGTGCCAGCAGTGAACTCCAAGCAGATACGCAGTATTTT
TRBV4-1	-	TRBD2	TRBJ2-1	CASSQEGLAPDEQFF	TGCGCCAGCAGCCAAGAAGGACTAGCTCCAGATGAGCAGTTCTTC